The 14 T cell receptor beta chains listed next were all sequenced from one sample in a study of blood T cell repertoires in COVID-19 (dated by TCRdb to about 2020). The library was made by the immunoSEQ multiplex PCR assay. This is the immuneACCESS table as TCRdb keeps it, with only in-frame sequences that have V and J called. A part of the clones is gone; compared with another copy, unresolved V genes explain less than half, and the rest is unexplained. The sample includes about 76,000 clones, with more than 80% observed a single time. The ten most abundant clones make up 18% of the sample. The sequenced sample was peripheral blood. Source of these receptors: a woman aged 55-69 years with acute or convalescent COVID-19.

In DNA form, the CDR3 reads TGTGCCATCAGTGAAGCCCGAGACAATCAGCCCCAGCATTTT. Translated: CAISEARDNQPQHF. The V gene is TRBV10-3, the J gene TRBJ1-5; D not resolved. V lost 3 bases, J lost 3 bases, and 9 bases lay in between. Germline V gives CDR1 ENHRY, CDR2 SYGVKD. This CDR3 has 14 residues.

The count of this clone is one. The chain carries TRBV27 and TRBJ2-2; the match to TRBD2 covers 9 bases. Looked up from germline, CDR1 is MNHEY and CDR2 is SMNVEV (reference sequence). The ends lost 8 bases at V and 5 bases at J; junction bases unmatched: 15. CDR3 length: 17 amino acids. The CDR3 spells CASRAVAGALRTGELFF. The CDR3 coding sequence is TGTGCCAGCCGGGCGGTAGCGGGGGCTCTGAGGACCGGGGAGCTGTTTTTT.

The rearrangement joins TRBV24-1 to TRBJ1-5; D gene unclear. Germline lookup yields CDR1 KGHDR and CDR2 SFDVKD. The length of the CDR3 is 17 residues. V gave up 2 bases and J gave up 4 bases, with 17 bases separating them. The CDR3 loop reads CATSDSGLGRFNQPQHF. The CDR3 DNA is TGTGCCACCAGTGATTCTGGACTCGGGCGCTTTAATCAGCCCCAGCATTTT.

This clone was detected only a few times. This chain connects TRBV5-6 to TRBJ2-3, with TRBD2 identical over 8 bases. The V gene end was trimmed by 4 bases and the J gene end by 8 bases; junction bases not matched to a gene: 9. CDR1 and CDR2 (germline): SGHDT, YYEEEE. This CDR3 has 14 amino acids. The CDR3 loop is CASSREGGPVTQYF. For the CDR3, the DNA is TGTGCCAGCAGCCGGGAGGGGGGGCCGGTTACGCAGTATTTT.

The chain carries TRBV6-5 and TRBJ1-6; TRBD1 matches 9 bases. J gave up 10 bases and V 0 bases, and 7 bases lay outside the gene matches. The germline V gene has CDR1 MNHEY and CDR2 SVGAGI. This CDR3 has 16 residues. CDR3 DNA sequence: TGTGCCAGCAGTTACTCGTTGGGACAGGGAGGATCACCCCTCCACTTT. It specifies CASSYSLGQGGSPLHF.

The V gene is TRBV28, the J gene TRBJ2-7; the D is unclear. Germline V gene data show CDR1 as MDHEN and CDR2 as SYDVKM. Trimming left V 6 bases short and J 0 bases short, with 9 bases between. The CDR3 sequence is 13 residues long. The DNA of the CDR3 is TGTGCCAGCAGACTACTGAGCTCCTACGAGCAGTACTTC. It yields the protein CASRLLSSYEQYF. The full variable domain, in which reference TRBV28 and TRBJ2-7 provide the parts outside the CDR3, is DVKVTQSSRYLVKRTGEKVFLECVQDMDHENMFWYRQDPGLGLRLIYFSYDVKMKEKGDIPEGYSVSREKKERFSLILESASTNQTSMYLCASRLLSSYEQYFGPGTRLTVT.

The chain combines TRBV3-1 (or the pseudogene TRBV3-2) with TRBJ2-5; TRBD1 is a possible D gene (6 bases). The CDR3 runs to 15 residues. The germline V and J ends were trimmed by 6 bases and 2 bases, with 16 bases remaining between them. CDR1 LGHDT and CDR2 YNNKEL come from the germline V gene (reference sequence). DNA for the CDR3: TGTGCCAGCAGGGCCTCAGGGGCGACACAAGAGACCCAGTACTTC. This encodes CASRASGATQETQYF.

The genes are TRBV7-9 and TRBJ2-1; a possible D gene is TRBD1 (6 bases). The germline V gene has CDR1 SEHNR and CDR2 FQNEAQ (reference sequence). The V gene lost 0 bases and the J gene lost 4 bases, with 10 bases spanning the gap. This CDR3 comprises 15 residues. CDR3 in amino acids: CASSLAQGRYNEQFF. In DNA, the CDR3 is TGTGCCAGCAGCTTAGCGCAGGGGCGATACAATGAGCAGTTCTTC.

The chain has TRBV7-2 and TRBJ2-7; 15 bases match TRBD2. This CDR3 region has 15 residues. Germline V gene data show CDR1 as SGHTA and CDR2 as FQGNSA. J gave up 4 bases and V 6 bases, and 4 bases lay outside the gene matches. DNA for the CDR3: TGTGCCAGCAGTCGGACTAGCGGGGGGGCGTACGAGCAGTACTTC. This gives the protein CASSRTSGGAYEQYF.

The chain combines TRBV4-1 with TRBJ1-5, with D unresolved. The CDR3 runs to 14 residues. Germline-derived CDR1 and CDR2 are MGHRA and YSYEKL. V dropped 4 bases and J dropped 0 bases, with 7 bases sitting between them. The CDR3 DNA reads TGCGCCAGCAGCCTCCCAGATAGCAATCAGCCCCAGCATTTT. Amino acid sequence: CASSLPDSNQPQHF.

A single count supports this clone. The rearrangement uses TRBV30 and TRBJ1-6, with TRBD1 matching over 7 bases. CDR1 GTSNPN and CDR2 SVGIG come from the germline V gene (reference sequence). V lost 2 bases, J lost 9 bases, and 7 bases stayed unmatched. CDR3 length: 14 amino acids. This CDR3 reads CAWSRGQVGSPLHF. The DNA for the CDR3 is TGTGCCTGGAGTAGAGGACAGGTCGGTTCACCCCTCCACTTT.

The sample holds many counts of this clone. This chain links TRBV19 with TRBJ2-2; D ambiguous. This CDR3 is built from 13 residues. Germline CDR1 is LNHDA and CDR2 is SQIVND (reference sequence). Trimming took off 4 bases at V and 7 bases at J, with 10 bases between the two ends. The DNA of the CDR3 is TGTGCCAGTAGTAGGTATCACGGCGGGGAGCTGTTTTTT. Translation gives CASSRYHGGELFF.

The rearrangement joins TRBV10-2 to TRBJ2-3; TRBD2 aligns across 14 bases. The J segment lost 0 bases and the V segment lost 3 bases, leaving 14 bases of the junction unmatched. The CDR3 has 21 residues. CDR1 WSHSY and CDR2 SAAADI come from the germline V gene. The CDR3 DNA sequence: TGCGCCAGCAGTGATGTTCTATGGACTAGCGGGGGGACCTCTAGCACAGATACGCAGTATTTT. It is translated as CASSDVLWTSGGTSSTDTQYF.

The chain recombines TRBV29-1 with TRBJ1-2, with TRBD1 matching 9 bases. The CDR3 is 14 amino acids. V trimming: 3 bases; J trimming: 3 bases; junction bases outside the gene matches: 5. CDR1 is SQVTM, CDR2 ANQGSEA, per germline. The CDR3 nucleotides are TGCAGCGTTGAGTACAGGGGGCCTGACTATGGCTACACCTTC. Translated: CSVEYRGPDYGYTF.